This T cell receptor beta chain was retrieved from a study of blood T cell repertoires in COVID-19. Study-wide background: Both acute and convalescent COVID-19 samples were obtained from the United States, Italy and Spain. From T cells, B-cell-depleted T cells, or PBMCs came the material, which was cDNA or gDNA.

The J segment lost 0 bases and the V segment lost 6 bases, leaving 10 bases of the junction unmatched. There are 16 residues in the CDR3. Germline assignment: CDR1 SGHTA and CDR2 FQGNSA. Original analysis: Reference gene primer amplification gave estimated nucleated cell counts. Libraries were prepared by immunoSEQ multiplex PCR; TCRdb keeps only in-frame clonotypes and omits some of them. The D gene and trimming were derived from the DNA, and the V and J assignments and clone size from that table. This sample yields 100,000 to 150,000 clones, of which 84% are seen a single time; 1.4% belongs to the top ten.

The chain recombines TRBV7-2 with TRBJ2-7; TRBD1 matches at 8 bases. Sequencing input: peripheral blood. The source is a man aged 55 to 70 with acute or convalescent COVID-19. In DNA form, the CDR3 reads TGTGCCAGCAGTCACGAGGGACAGGCGGGCTCCTACGAGCAGTACTTC. This gives the protein CASSHEGQAGSYEQYF.